A single sample is the source of the 32 T cell receptor beta chains below, sequenced in a study of T cell responses to AZD1222 COVID-19 vaccine. Repertoires were generated with immunoSEQ multiplex PCR, while TCRdb's copy carries only in-frame clones and drops some. Of some 100,000 clones in the sample, 80% to 95% were seen once. The sample was peripheral blood, taken 28 days after the second AZD1222 dose. The receptors here all came from an adult who received the AZD1222 COVID-19 vaccine.

The rearrangement joins TRBV28 to TRBJ1-3; D unclear. The CDR3 runs 15 residues. CDR1 MDHEN and CDR2 SYDVKM come from the germline V gene. V lost 2 bases to trimming and J lost 0 bases, with 8 bases between them. The CDR3 coding sequence is TGTGCCAGCAGTTTAGGTACGGCCTCTGGAAACACCATATATTTT. Protein sequence: CASSLGTASGNTIYF.

This clone appeared a single time. The chain combines TRBV21-1 with TRBJ1-5; the DNA was not used to check the table's D call, TRBD1. TRBV21-1 corresponds to a pseudogene. The CDR3 extends over 16 amino acids. This CDR3 reads CASSYEQGNGHQPQHF. CDR3 bases: TGTGCCAGCAGCTATGAACAGGGGAACGGGCATCAGCCCCAGCATTTT.

The chain recombines TRBV28 with TRBJ1-4; 7 positions agree with TRBD1. Trimming at V came to 7 bases and at J to 4 bases, leaving 12 bases not matched to a gene. Germline V gene data show CDR1 as MDHEN and CDR2 as SYDVKM. The CDR3 is made up of 16 amino acids. As DNA, the CDR3 is TGTGCCAGCAAGGTTCCCCTTGGGACAGATAATGAAAAACTGTTTTTT. This sequence encodes CASKVPLGTDNEKLFF.

This chain connects TRBV21-1 to TRBJ2-1. TRBV21-1 is a pseudogene locus. This CDR3 region has 14 residues. This CDR3 is CASSKGYRGREQFF. CDR3 coding DNA: TGTGCCAGCAGCAAAGGTTACCGGGGGCGTGAGCAGTTCTTC.

The V call is TRBV7-2, the J call TRBJ1-2; 7 positions agree with TRBD1. The CDR3 length is 13 residues. Trimming removed 5 bases from V and 8 bases from J; junction bases left unmatched: 8. In germline, CDR1 is SGHTA, CDR2 FQGNSA. This CDR3 is CASSPGGVVGYTF. The DNA of the CDR3 is TGTGCCAGCAGCCCAGGGGGGGTGGTGGGCTACACCTTC.

The J gene is TRBJ2-7, the V gene TRBV7-2; 7 nucleotides match TRBD1. The CDR3 has 15 amino acids. With V trimmed by 5 bases and J by 6 bases, 13 bases remained unmatched. The V gene's germline CDR1 is SGHTA and CDR2 FQGNSA. The CDR3 DNA sequence: TGTGCCAGCAGCGCGAGGAGACAGGGAATCGGCGAGCAGTACTTC. It encodes CASSARRQGIGEQYF.

The rearrangement uses TRBV30 and TRBJ1-2; D might be TRBD1 (5 bases). V was pared by 6 bases and J by 8 bases, with 25 bases between. The germline V gene encodes CDR1 GTSNPN and CDR2 SVGIG (reference sequence). The CDR3 sequence is 15 residues long. The CDR3 coding sequence is TGTGCCTGTGGTGCCCCAGGGCCTACCCGTCGGGGCTACACCTTC. Translation gives CACGAPGPTRRGYTF. Complete variable domain (other parts from reference TRBV30 and TRBJ1-2): SQTIHQWPATLVQPVGSPLSLECTVEGTSNPNLYWYRQAAGRGLQLLFYSVGIGQISSEVPQNLSASRPQDRQFILSSKKLLLSDSGFYLCACGAPGPTRRGYTFGSGTRLTVV.

The genes are TRBV28 and TRBJ1-5; D is possibly TRBD1 (5 bases). Germline V CDR1 and CDR2: MDHEN, SYDVKM. Trimming removed 5 bases at V and 0 bases at J, with 17 bases between. This CDR3 contains 17 residues. CDR3 protein: CASSMQGTGFSNQPQHF. CDR3 DNA: TGTGCCAGCAGTATGCAGGGAACCGGTTTTAGCAATCAGCCCCAGCATTTT.

This clone was recorded only once. This rearrangement joins TRBV5-6 to TRBJ2-5; possible D gene TRBD2, 5 bases. Deletions cut 4 bases from V and 5 bases from J, with 15 bases between. The CDR3 runs 14 residues. The V gene's germline CDR1 is SGHDT and CDR2 YYEEEE. CDR3 bases: TGTGCCAGCAGCCCCTGGACTCCCCGGGAGACCCAGTACTTC. Protein product: CASSPWTPRETQYF.

On this clone itself: Additional DNA sequences in this sample encode the identical CDR3. The chain has TRBV6-2 or TRBV6-3 and TRBJ2-7; D is ambiguous. The V gene lost 2 bases and the J gene lost 6 bases, with 11 bases spanning the gap. This CDR3 spans 13 amino acids. CDR1 is MNHEY, CDR2 SVGEGT, per germline. CDR3 coding DNA: TGTGCCAGCAGTTACACAGCAGGTTTCGAGCAGTACTTC. This gives the protein CASSYTAGFEQYF.

This clone was seen just once. This rearrangement joins TRBV7-2 to TRBJ1-5; 9 nucleotides line up with TRBD1. Germline-derived CDR1 and CDR2 are SGHTA and FQGNSA. This CDR3 region has 15 residues. J was trimmed by 7 bases and V by 2 bases; bases with no gene match: 6. The CDR3 reads CASSLSGQGNQPQHF. The CDR3 coding sequence is TGTGCCAGCAGCTTATCCGGACAGGGGAACCAGCCCCAGCATTTT.

The chain uses TRBV5-1 and TRBJ1-1, with TRBD1 matching 10 bases. The CDR3 totals 17 residues. Germline V gene sequence: CDR1 SGHRS, CDR2 YFSETQ. V lost 4 bases and J lost 0; bases outside the gene matches: 9. The CDR3 reads CASSRRMGQGLNTEAFF. Here the CDR3 DNA reads TGCGCCAGCAGCCGTCGGATGGGACAGGGGTTGAACACTGAAGCTTTCTTT.

The J gene is TRBJ2-5, the V gene TRBV27, with 10 bases that match TRBD2. Unmatched junction bases numbered 10, after V lost 0 bases and J lost 6 bases. Looked up from germline, CDR1 is MNHEY and CDR2 is SMNVEV (reference sequence). This CDR3 region has 17 residues. The CDR3, as DNA: TGTGCCAGCAGTTTATCGATAGTAGCGGGGGGCCCCCAGACCCAGTACTTC. This translates into CASSLSIVAGGPQTQYF.

V gene TRBV7-2 combines with J gene TRBJ1-2; 7 bases are shared with TRBD1. J was trimmed by 4 bases and V by 5 bases; bases with no gene match: 4. CDR1 and CDR2 from the germline V gene are SGHTA and FQGNSA. The length of the CDR3 is 13 residues. The CDR3 loop reads CASSAGQTYGYTF. CDR3 nucleotide sequence: TGTGCCAGCAGCGCGGGACAGACCTATGGCTACACCTTC.

The CDR3 DNA is TGTGCCAGCAGCGCGACTCGGACGCATCCCAACACCGGGGAGCTGTTTTTT. It encodes CASSATRTHPNTGELFF. The gene calls are TRBV9 and TRBJ2-2; no reliable D call. CDR1 is SGDLS and CDR2 is YYNGEE in the germline V gene. Trimming removed 3 bases at V and 2 bases at J, with 17 bases between. The CDR3 is made up of 17 amino acids.

The chain employs TRBV6-6 and TRBJ1-1; no reliable D call. The V gene lost 6 bases and the J gene lost 2 bases, with 16 bases spanning the gap. This CDR3 is 15 amino acids long. Germline CDR1 MNHNY, CDR2 SVGAGI (reference sequence). The CDR3 bases are TGTGCCAGCAGACCTCCTCCGGGGAGCAACACTGAAGCTTTCTTT. It specifies CASRPPPGSNTEAFF.

J is TRBJ1-5 and V is TRBV7-2, with TRBD1 as a possible D gene (6 bases). This CDR3 region has 15 residues. The V gene's germline CDR1 is SGHTA and CDR2 FQGNSA. The V and J ends lost 5 bases and 6 bases respectively, with 17 bases between them. The CDR3 DNA reads as TGTGCCAGCAGCCAACAGGGTCTCCCAGGTCAGCCCCAGCATTTT. Residues: CASSQQGLPGQPQHF.

This clone was detected once. The CDR3, as DNA: TGTGCCAGCATCAAATATTGGGACACCAATCAGCCCCAGCATTTT. This translates into CASIKYWDTNQPQHF. The chain links TRBV6-5 to TRBJ1-5, with D possibly being TRBD1 (6 bases). Trimming stripped 7 bases from V and 3 bases from J, with 16 bases between. The CDR3 is made up of 15 amino acids. Germline V gene lookup returns CDR1 MNHEY and CDR2 SVGAGI.

The J gene is TRBJ1-6, the V gene TRBV15; D is undetermined. Germline assignment: CDR1 LNHNV and CDR2 YYDKDF (reference sequence). There are 13 residues in the CDR3. V shed 7 bases and J shed 7 bases, with 11 bases lying between them. CDR3 in amino acids: CATKGLPNSPLHF. The CDR3 region has the DNA TGTGCCACCAAAGGTCTCCCGAATTCACCCCTCCACTTT.

The chain has TRBV3-1 (or the pseudogene TRBV3-2) and TRBJ2-7; 11 bases match TRBD2. The CDR3 is made up of 17 amino acids. V shed 4 bases and J 2 bases; nucleotides not matched to a gene: 10. The germline CDR1 and CDR2 sequences are LGHDT and YNNKEL (reference sequence). CDR3 in amino acids: CASSPTGTSGQTYEQYF. Written as DNA, the CDR3 is TGTGCCAGCAGCCCGACTGGGACTAGCGGACAAACCTACGAGCAGTACTTC.

This clone was observed a few times. The chain employs TRBV19 and TRBJ1-5; a possible D gene is TRBD1 (5 bases). Looked up from germline, CDR1 is LNHDA and CDR2 is SQIVND (reference sequence). Trimming cost V 10 bases and J 5 bases, with 15 bases left between them. The CDR3 consists of 13 residues. In nucleotides, the CDR3 is TGTGCCACCACACATGGGGGGGATCAGCCCCAGCATTTT. Protein product: CATTHGGDQPQHF.

V and J are TRBV7-2 and TRBJ2-5; no firm D call. There are 13 residues in the CDR3. V was trimmed by 5 bases and J by 5 bases, leaving 12 bases between them. CDR1 is SGHTA and CDR2 is FQGNSA in the germline V gene. The CDR3 protein is CASSARPGETQYF. The CDR3 DNA sequence: TGTGCCAGCAGCGCCCGGCCTGGGGAGACCCAGTACTTC.

The table lists this clone with a count of one. The CDR3 is CASSSGASTDTQYF. In nucleotides, the CDR3 is TGTGCCAGCAGTTCTGGGGCTAGCACAGATACGCAGTATTTT. The rearrangement links TRBV6-5 to TRBJ2-3; maybe TRBD1 (5 bases). Trimming left V 4 bases short and J 0 bases short, with 8 bases between. This CDR3 contains 14 residues. Germline V gene lookup returns CDR1 MNHEY and CDR2 SVGAGI.

Points on this clone: At one boundary the junction diverges from the germline segment, which might be a read error. The chain combines TRBV10-3 with TRBJ1-2, with 8 bases fitting TRBD1. The CDR3 has 13 amino acids. Germline CDR1 and CDR2: ENHRY and SYGVKD. CDR3: CAIGDRGPYGYTF. The DNA of the CDR3 is TGTGCCATCGGTGACAGGGGACCCTATGGCTACACCTTC.

The rearrangement joins TRBV5-1 to TRBJ1-1, with D maybe TRBD1 (5 bases). Trimming cost V 0 bases and J 4 bases, with 19 bases left between them. This CDR3 comprises 17 residues. Germline assignment: CDR1 SGHRS and CDR2 YFSETQ. The CDR3 loop reads CASSLAGGVSIGTEAFF. CDR3 nucleotide sequence: TGCGCCAGCAGCTTGGCCGGGGGGGTTTCGATTGGCACTGAAGCTTTCTTT.

V is TRBV6-5 and J is TRBJ2-1, with TRBD1 matching over 9 bases. Germline-derived CDR1 and CDR2 are MNHEY and SVGAGI. V shed 4 bases, J shed 7 bases, and the junction held 11 bases outside the gene matches. This CDR3 region has 16 residues. The CDR3 here is CASSSTGTGRNNEQFF. CDR3 nucleotides: TGTGCCAGCAGTTCAACCGGGACAGGGAGAAATAATGAGCAGTTCTTC.

The CDR3 bases are TGCGCCAGCAGCTACCGGGACAGCCGGTCTGGTGAAAAACTGTTTTTT. Encoded protein: CASSYRDSRSGEKLFF. The rearrangement links TRBV5-1 to TRBJ1-4; 7 nucleotides match TRBD1. Germline V CDR1 and CDR2: SGHRS, YFSETQ. This CDR3 contains 16 residues. The V segment lost 3 bases and the J segment 7 bases; nucleotides outside the gene matches: 12.

V and J are TRBV21-1 and TRBJ1-2; the table's D call, TRBD1, has no DNA check behind it. TRBV21-1 is deemed a pseudogene. The CDR3 is 15 amino acids. In nucleotides, the CDR3 is TGTGCCAGCAGCAAAGCGGCCGGGACATTTTATGGCTACACCTTC. This gives the protein CASSKAAGTFYGYTF.

V and J are TRBV19 and TRBJ2-1, with D maybe TRBD1 (5 bases). Germline lookup yields CDR1 LNHDA and CDR2 SQIVND (reference sequence). The CDR3 contains 15 residues. V was pared by 0 bases and J by 3 bases, with 9 bases between. CDR3 DNA: TGTGCCAGTAGTATAGAGGCCCAGGGCTACAATGAGCAGTTCTTC. Amino acid sequence: CASSIEAQGYNEQFF.

The chain combines TRBV5-1 with TRBJ1-1, with 9 positions matching TRBD1. With V trimmed by 0 bases and J by 0 bases, 9 bases remained unmatched. The CDR3 totals 18 residues. Germline V lookup: CDR1 SGHRS, CDR2 YFSETQ. The CDR3 loop reads CASSLVQLQGALNTEAFF. The CDR3 DNA reads TGCGCCAGCAGCTTGGTACAGTTACAGGGGGCCCTGAACACTGAAGCTTTCTTT.

The table lists this clone with a count of one. The chain employs TRBV12-3 or TRBV12-4 and TRBJ1-1, with D uncertain. Trimming pared 8 bases from V and 3 bases from J, leaving 13 bases between. This CDR3 contains 13 residues. Here the CDR3 DNA reads TGTGCCAGCCGGGGAAGCTGGTACACTGAAGCTTTCTTT. Protein product: CASRGSWYTEAFF.

The chain joins TRBV2 to TRBJ1-4; D not resolved. The CDR3 length is 14 residues. Trimming took 6 bases from V and 7 from J, leaving 15 bases between them. The germline gives CDR1 SNHLY, CDR2 FYNNEI. The CDR3 DNA sequence: TGTGCCAGCAGACCGGACCACCGGGGTGAAAAACTGTTTTTT. Its protein product is CASRPDHRGEKLFF.